This T cell receptor (beta chain) was profiled in a study of blood T cell repertoires in COVID-19. Study summary: From the United States, Italy and Spain came samples of acute and convalescent COVID-19.

There are a few counts of this clone. Only in-frame clones appear in the TCRdb table, and some are missing; sequencing was by immunoSEQ multiplex PCR. The sample has 30,000 to 35,000 clones; 83% are singletons. There are 16 residues in the CDR3. Germline V gene data show CDR1 as MNHEY and CDR2 as SVGAGI. V was shortened by 0 bases and J by 2 bases, with 11 bases between the two germline ends. This clonotype was sampled from a man between 45 and 60 years old with acute or convalescent COVID-19. J is TRBJ1-3 and V is TRBV6-5, with D unclear. The specimen was peripheral blood. DNA for the CDR3: TGTGCCAGCAGTTACTCGAGGGCAGTTCCTGGAAACACCATATATTTT. Protein product: CASSYSRAVPGNTIYF.